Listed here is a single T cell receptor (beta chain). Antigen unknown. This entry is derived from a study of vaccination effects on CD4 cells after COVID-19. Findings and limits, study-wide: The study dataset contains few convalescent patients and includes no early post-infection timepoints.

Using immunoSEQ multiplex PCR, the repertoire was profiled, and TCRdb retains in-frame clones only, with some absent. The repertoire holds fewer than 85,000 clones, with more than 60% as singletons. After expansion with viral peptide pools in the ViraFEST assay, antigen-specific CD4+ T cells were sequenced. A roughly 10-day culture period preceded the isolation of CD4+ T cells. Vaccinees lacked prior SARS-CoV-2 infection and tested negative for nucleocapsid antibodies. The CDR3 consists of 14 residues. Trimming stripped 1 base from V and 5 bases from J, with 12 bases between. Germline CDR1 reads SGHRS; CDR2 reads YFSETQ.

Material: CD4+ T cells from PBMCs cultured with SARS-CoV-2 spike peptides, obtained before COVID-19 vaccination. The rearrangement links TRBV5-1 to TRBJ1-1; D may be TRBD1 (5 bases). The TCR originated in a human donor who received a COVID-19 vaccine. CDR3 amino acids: CASSLMQGGTEAFF. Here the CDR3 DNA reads TGCGCCAGCAGCTTGATGCAGGGTGGGACTGAAGCTTTCTTT.